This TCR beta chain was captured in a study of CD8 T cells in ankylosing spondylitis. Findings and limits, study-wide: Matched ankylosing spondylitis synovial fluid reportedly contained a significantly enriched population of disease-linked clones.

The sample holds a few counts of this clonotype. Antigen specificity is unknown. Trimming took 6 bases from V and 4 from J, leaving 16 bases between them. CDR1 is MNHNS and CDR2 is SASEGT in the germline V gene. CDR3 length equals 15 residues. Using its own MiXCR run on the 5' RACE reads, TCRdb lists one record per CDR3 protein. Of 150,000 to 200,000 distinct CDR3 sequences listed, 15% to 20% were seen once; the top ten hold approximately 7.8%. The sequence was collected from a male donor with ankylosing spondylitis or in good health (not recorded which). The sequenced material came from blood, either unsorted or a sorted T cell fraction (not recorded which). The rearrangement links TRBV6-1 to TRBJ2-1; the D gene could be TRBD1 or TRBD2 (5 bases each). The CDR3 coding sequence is TGTGCCAGCAGCCACACTAGAGGGGCGTACAATGAGCAGTTCTTC. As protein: CASSHTRGAYNEQFF.